This T cell receptor (beta chain) was captured in a study of T-cell memory formation after mild COVID-19. General observations from the study: Pre-infection memory harbored some responding clones, suggesting cross-reactive memory joined. Clones shrinking between day 15 and 85 showed a balanced CD4/CD8 split, and those that grew later tilted toward CD4+. Largely, contracting CD4+ clones fell within CM and EM, and contracting CD8+ clones within EMRA.

There are 17 residues in the CDR3. V was clipped by 0 bases and J by 4 bases, with 18 bases between them. Germline V gives CDR1 MNHEY, CDR2 SVGAGI. 5'RACE primed at constant segments yielded TCR alpha and TCR beta cDNA libraries bearing sample barcodes and UMIs. TCRdb reprocessed the 5' RACE reads with MiXCR, giving one entry per CDR3 protein. Here the sample spans approximately 490,000 distinct CDR3 sequences, roughly 21% being singletons. The table lists this clonotype with a few counts. Antigen: not known. V and J are TRBV6-5 and TRBJ1-2, with D possibly being TRBD1 (5 bases). This sequence was found in an adult woman who had mild COVID-19 (a few samples of this study predate the infection). Cell type and time point are not known. Sequenced sample: PBMCs or a T cell subset sorted from them (not recorded which). The chain's CDR3 is CASSYSSPGPRGYGYTF. The CDR3 nucleotides are TGTGCCAGCAGTTACTCCAGTCCGGGGCCGCGGGGCTATGGCTACACCTTC.